This T cell receptor (beta chain) was recovered during a study of T cells after somatic rescue of genetic block. Trimming cost V 0 bases and J 9 bases, with 12 bases left between them. CDR1 is SNHLY, CDR2 FYNNEI, per germline. This CDR3 region has 14 residues. Sequencing used immunoSEQ multiplex PCR; TCRdb keeps in-frame clones, though not all of them. Of around 64,000 clones in the sample, around 90% are singletons; the top ten hold about 3%. The chain has TRBV2 and TRBJ2-1; possible D gene TRBD1, 6 bases. The sequence derives from a middle-aged man. What was sequenced was peripheral blood mononuclear cells (PBMCs). For the CDR3, the DNA is TGTGCCAGCAGTGAAGCGTCAGGGGCGGGTGAGCAGTTCTTC. Its translation: CASSEASGAGEQFF.